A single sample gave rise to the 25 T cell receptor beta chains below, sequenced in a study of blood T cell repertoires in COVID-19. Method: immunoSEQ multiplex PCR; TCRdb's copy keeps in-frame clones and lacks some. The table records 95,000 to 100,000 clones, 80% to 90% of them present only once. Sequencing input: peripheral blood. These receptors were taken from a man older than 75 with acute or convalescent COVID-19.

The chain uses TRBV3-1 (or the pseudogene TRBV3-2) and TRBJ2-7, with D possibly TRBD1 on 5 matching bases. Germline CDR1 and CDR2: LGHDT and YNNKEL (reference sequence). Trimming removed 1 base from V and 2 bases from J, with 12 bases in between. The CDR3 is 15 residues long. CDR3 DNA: TGTGCCAGCAGCCAAGCCCATGGGGCGGCCTACGAGCAGTACTTC. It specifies CASSQAHGAAYEQYF.

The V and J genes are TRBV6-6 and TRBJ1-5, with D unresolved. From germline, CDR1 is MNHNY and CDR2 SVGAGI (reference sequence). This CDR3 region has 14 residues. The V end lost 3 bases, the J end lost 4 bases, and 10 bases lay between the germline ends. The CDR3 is CASSYRRENQPQHF. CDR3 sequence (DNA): TGTGCCAGCAGTTATCGAAGGGAGAATCAGCCCCAGCATTTT.

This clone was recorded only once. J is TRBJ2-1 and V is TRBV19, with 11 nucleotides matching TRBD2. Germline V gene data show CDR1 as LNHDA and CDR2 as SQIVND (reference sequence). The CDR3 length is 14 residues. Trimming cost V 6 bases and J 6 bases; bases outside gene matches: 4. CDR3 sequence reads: CASSLAGGSNEQFF. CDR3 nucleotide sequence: TGTGCCAGTAGCCTAGCGGGAGGTTCCAATGAGCAGTTCTTC.

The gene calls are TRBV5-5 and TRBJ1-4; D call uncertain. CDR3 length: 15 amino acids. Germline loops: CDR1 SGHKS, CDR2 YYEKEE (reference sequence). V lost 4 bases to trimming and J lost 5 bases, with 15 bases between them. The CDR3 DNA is TGTGCCAGCAGCGCGTTAGGAGCGAGCAATGAAAAACTGTTTTTT. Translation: CASSALGASNEKLFF.

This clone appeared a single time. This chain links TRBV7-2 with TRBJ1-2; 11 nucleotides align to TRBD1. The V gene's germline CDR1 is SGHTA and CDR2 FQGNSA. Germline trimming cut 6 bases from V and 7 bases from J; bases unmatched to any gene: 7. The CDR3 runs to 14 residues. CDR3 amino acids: CASSPPGTGGGYTF. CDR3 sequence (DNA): TGTGCCAGCAGTCCTCCTGGGACAGGGGGTGGCTACACCTTC.

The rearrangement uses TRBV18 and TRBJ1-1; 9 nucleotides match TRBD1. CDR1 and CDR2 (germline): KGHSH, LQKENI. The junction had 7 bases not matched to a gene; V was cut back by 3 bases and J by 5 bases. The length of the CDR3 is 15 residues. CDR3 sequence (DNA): TGTGCCAGCTCACCCTTACCGGGACAGGGAACTGAAGCTTTCTTT. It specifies CASSPLPGQGTEAFF.

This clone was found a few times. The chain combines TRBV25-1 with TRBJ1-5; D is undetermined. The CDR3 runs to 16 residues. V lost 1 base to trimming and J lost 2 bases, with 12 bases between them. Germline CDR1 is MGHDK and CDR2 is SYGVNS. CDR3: CASSESTITGNQPQHF. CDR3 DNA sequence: TGTGCCAGCAGTGAATCCACTATCACGGGCAATCAGCCCCAGCATTTT.

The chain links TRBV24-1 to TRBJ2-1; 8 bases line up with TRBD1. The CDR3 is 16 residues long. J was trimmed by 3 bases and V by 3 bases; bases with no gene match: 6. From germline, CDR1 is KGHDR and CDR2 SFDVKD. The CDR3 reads CATSDPGQGGYNEQFF. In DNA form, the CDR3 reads TGTGCCACCAGTGATCCCGGACAGGGTGGCTACAATGAGCAGTTCTTC.

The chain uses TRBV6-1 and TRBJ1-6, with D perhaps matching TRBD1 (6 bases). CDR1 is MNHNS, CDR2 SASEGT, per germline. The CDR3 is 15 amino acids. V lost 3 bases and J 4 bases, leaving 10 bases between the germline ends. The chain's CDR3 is CASSEGTPYNSPLHF. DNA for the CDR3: TGTGCCAGCAGTGAGGGGACACCTTATAATTCACCCCTCCACTTT.

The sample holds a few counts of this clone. The CDR3 spells CASTQGINTEAFF. In DNA, the CDR3 is TGTGCCAGCACTCAGGGAATAAACACTGAAGCTTTCTTT. The genes are TRBV6-6 and TRBJ1-1; perhaps TRBD1 as D (5 bases). The CDR3 is 13 amino acids. Trimming removed 7 bases at V and 2 bases at J, with 11 bases between. Germline loops: CDR1 MNHNY, CDR2 SVGAGI (reference sequence).

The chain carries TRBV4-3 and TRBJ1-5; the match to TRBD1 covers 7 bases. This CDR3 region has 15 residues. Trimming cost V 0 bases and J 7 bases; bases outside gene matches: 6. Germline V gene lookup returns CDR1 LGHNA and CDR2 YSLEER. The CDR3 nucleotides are TGCGCCAGCAGCCAAGACCGAACAGGGGTCCAGCCCCAGCATTTT. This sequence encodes CASSQDRTGVQPQHF.

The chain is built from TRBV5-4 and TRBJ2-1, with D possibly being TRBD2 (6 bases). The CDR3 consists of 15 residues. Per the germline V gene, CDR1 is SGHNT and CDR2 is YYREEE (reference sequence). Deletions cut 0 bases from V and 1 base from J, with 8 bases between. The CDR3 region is CASSLERASYNEQFF. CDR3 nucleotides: TGTGCCAGCAGCTTGGAGCGGGCGTCCTACAATGAGCAGTTCTTC.

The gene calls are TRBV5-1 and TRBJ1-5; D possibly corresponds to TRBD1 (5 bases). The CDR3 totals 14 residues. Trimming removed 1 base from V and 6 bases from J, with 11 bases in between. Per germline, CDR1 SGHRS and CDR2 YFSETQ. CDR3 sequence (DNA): TGCGCCAGCAGCTTGAGCGGGGACGGTCAGCCCCAGCATTTT. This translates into CASSLSGDGQPQHF.

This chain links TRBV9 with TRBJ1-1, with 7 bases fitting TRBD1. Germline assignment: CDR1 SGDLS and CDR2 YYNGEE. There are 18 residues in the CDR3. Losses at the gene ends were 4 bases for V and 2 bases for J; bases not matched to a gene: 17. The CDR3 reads CASSFRQGSDPENTEAFF. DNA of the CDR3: TGTGCCAGCAGCTTTCGACAGGGTTCCGACCCGGAAAACACTGAAGCTTTCTTT.

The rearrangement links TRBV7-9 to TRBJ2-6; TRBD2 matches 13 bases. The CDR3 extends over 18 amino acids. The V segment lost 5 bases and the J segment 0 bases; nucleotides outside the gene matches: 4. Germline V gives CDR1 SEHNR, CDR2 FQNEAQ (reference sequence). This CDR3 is CASSPGTSGDSGANVLTF. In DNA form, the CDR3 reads TGTGCCAGCAGCCCGGGGACTAGCGGGGACTCTGGGGCCAACGTCCTGACTTTC. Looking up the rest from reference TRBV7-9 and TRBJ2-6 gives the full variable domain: DTGVSQNPRHKITKRGQNVTFRCDPISEHNRLYWYRQTLGQGPEFLTYFQNEAQLEKSRLLSDRFSAERPKGSFSTLEIQRTEQGDSAMYLCASSPGTSGDSGANVLTFGAGSRLTVL.

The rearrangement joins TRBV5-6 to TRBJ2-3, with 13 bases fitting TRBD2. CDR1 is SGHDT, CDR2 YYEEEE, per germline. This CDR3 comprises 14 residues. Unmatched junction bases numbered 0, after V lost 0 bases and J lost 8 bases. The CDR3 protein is CASSLGLAGGTQYF. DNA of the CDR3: TGTGCCAGCAGCTTGGGACTAGCGGGAGGTACGCAGTATTTT.

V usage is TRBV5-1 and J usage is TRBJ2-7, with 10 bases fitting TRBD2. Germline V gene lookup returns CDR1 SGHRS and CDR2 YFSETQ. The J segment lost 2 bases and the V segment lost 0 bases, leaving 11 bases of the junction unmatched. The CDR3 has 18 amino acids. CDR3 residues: CASSLGAGGPLSPYEQYF. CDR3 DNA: TGCGCCAGCAGCTTGGGAGCGGGAGGGCCGTTAAGTCCCTACGAGCAGTACTTC.

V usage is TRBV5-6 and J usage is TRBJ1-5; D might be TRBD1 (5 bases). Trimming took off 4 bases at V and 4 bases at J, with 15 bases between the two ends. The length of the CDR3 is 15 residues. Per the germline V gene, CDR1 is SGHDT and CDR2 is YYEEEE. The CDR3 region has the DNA TGTGCCAGCAGCAGCCAAAAAGGGGTAAATCAGCCCCAGCATTTT. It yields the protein CASSSQKGVNQPQHF.

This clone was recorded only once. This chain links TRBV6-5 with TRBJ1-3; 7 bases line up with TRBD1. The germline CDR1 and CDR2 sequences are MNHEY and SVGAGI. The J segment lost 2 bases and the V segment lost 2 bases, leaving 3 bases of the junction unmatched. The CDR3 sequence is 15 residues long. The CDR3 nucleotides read TGTGCCAGCAGTTACGCGACAGGGCCTGGAAACACCATATATTTT. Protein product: CASSYATGPGNTIYF.

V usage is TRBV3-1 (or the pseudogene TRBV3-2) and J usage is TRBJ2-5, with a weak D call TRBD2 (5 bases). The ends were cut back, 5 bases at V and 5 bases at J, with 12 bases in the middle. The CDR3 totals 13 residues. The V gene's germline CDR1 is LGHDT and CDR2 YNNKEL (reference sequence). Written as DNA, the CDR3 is TGTGCCAGCAGCTCAGCTGAGGGCGAGACCCAGTACTTC. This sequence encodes CASSSAEGETQYF.

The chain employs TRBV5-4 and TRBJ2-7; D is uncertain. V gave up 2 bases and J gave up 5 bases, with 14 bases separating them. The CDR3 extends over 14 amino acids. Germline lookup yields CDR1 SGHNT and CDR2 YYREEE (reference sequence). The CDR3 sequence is CASSFSGSTHEQYF. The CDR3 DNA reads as TGTGCCAGCAGCTTCTCCGGGTCGACCCACGAGCAGTACTTC. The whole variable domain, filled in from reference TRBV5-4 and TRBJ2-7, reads ETGVTQSPTHLIKTRGQQVTLRCSSQSGHNTVSWYQQALGQGPQFIFQYYREEENGRGNFPPRFSGLQFPNYSSELNVNALELDDSALYLCASSFSGSTHEQYFGPGTRLTVT.

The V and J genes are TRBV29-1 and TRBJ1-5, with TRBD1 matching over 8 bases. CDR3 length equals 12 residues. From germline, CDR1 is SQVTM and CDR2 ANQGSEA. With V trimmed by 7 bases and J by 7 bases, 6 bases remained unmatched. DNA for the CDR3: TGCAGCGCCGGACAGGGTGGCCAGCCCCAGCATTTT. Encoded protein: CSAGQGGQPQHF.

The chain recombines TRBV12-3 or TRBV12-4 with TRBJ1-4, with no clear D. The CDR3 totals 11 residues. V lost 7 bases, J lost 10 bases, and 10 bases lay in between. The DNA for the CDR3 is TGTGCCAGCACCAACCGGGGAAAACTGTTTTTT. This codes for CASTNRGKLFF.

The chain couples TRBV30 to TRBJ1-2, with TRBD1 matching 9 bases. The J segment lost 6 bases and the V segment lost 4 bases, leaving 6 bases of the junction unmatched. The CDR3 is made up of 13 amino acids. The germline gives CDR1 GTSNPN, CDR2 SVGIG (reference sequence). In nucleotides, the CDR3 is TGTGCCTGGACCCGGGACAGGGTTGATGGCTACACCTTC. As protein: CAWTRDRVDGYTF.

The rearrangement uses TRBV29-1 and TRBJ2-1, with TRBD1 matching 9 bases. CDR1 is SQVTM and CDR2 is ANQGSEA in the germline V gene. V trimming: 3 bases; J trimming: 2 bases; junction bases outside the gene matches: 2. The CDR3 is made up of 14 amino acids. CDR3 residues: CSVDRDRAYNEQFF. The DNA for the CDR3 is TGCAGCGTTGACCGGGACAGGGCCTACAATGAGCAGTTCTTC.